These T cell receptor beta chains were read from a single sample in a study of blood T cell repertoires in COVID-19. TCRdb's table, derived via immunoSEQ multiplex PCR, lists solely in-frame clones and lacks some. The sample holds some 130,000 clones, approximately 84% seen once. What was sequenced was peripheral blood. The receptors were sampled from a woman aged 80 or over with acute or convalescent COVID-19. Each CDR3 is given with its conserved first and last residue. The D gene is left open where the match is weak. Some rows have no size entry. The others give once, few or many, or a class for an expanded clone.

V: TRBV5-1; D: TRBD2; size: .; J: TRBJ2-7; DNA: TGCGCCAGCAGCTTGAGCGGGGGGGACTACGAGCAGTACTTC; CDR3: CASSLSGGDYEQYF
V: TRBV5-1; D: TRBD1; size: .; J: TRBJ2-3; DNA: TGCGCCAGCAGCCAACTGGCCGGGACAGGGGGCGTCGATACGCAGTATTTT; CDR3: CASSQLAGTGGVDTQYF
V: TRBV11-3; D: TRBD1; size: few; J: TRBJ1-3; DNA: TGTGCCAGCAGCCTTCCACTACCGGGACAGGGGAGAAGGGGAAACACCATATATTTT; CDR3: CASSLPLPGQGRRGNTIYF
V: TRBV12-3/TRBV12-4; D: TRBD1; size: .; J: TRBJ1-1; DNA: TGTGCCAGCAGTCCGACAGGGGGCGGTGAAGCTTTCTTT; CDR3: CASSPTGGGEAFF
V: TRBV11-2; D: TRBD2; size: .; J: TRBJ2-7; DNA: TGTGCCAGCAGCCCCACAGCGGGGGGGCCTCGGACAGCCTACGAGCAGTACTTC; CDR3: CASSPTAGGPRTAYEQYF
V: TRBV9; D: .; size: .; J: TRBJ1-5; DNA: TGTGCCAGCAGCGTCGGGGTACAGGGAAATCAGCCCCAGCATTTT; CDR3: CASSVGVQGNQPQHF
V: TRBV9; D: TRBD1; size: .; J: TRBJ2-3; DNA: TGTGCCAGCGCCCGGGACAGGGGGCCCGATACGCAGTATTTT; CDR3: CASARDRGPDTQYF
V: TRBV5-1; D: TRBD1; size: .; J: TRBJ1-1; DNA: TGCGCCAGCAGCTTTATAGGGACAGGGGCAGTCACTGAAGCTTTCTTT; CDR3: CASSFIGTGAVTEAFF
V: TRBV29-1; D: .; size: .; J: TRBJ2-3; DNA: TGCAGCGTTGAAGATCGAGGGTTCACAGATACGCAGTATTTT; CDR3: CSVEDRGFTDTQYF
V: TRBV21-1; D: .; size: .; J: TRBJ1-4; DNA: TGTGCCAGCAGCCGCTTAATACAGGGACCGTGGGCAACTAATGAAAAACTGTTTTTT; CDR3: CASSRLIQGPWATNEKLFF
V: TRBV2; D: TRBD1; size: .; J: TRBJ2-5; DNA: TGTGCCAGCAGACTGGACAGGGGATCGTGGGAGACCCAGTACTTC; CDR3: CASRLDRGSWETQYF
V: TRBV6-5; D: .; size: .; J: TRBJ1-4; DNA: TGTGCCAGCAGTACTCACAGGGTCAGGGGCGAAAAACTGTTTTTT; CDR3: CASSTHRVRGEKLFF
V: TRBV29-1; D: .; size: .; J: TRBJ1-4; DNA: TGCAGCGTTGACGGCCAGGGGAGTGAAAAACTGTTTTTT; CDR3: CSVDGQGSEKLFF
V: TRBV18; D: TRBD1; size: once; J: TRBJ2-3; DNA: TGTGCCAGCTCACTCGGACAGGGGGTCACAGATACGCAGTATTTT; CDR3: CASSLGQGVTDTQYF
V: TRBV7-2; D: TRBD2; size: .; J: TRBJ2-7; DNA: TGTGCCAGCAGCTCGGGACTAGCGGGGGGATGGGACGAGCAGTACTTC; CDR3: CASSSGLAGGWDEQYF
V: TRBV7-9; D: .; size: .; J: TRBJ1-1; DNA: TGTGCCAGCAGCACCCCAGGGGCTGAAGCTTTCTTT; CDR3: CASSTPGAEAFF
V: TRBV7-2; D: TRBD1; size: .; J: TRBJ1-1; DNA: TGTGCCAGCAGCTTAGGGTCAGGGGGGACTGAAGCTTTCTTT; CDR3: CASSLGSGGTEAFF
V: TRBV7-2; D: TRBD2; size: once; J: TRBJ2-3; DNA: TGTGCCAGCAGCTTAGAGACTAGCTCGGATACGCAGTATTTT; CDR3: CASSLETSSDTQYF
V: TRBV5-4; D: TRBD2; size: .; J: TRBJ2-2; DNA: TGTGCCAGCAGCTTAGGCGGGAGGGTAGACGGGGAGCTGTTTTTT; CDR3: CASSLGGRVDGELFF
V: TRBV29-1; D: TRBD1; size: few; J: TRBJ1-2; DNA: TGCAGCGTTGAAGTGGGGGGACAGAGGGGATATGGCTACACCTTC; CDR3: CSVEVGGQRGYGYTF
V: TRBV5-8; D: .; size: .; J: TRBJ2-6; DNA: TGTGCCAGCAGCTTTTTCCAGGGCTCTGGGGCCAACGTCCTGACTTTC; CDR3: CASSFFQGSGANVLTF
V: TRBV5-1; D: TRBD1; size: .; J: TRBJ2-3; DNA: TGCGCCAGCAGCTTGGTTGGACAGGGTACAGATACGCAGTATTTT; CDR3: CASSLVGQGTDTQYF
V: TRBV9; D: .; size: .; J: TRBJ1-2; DNA: TGTGCCAGCAGCGTAACAACAGGGCCTAACTATGGCTACACCTTC; CDR3: CASSVTTGPNYGYTF
V: TRBV20-1; D: .; size: once; J: TRBJ1-3; DNA: TGCAGTGCTAGATCTGACCAGGCCGCATATTTT; CDR3: CSARSDQAAYF
V: TRBV5-1; D: .; size: .; J: TRBJ2-7; DNA: TGCGCCAGCAGCTTGGGTAGCCCGTACTTC; CDR3: CASSLGSPYF
V: TRBV6-2/TRBV6-3; D: TRBD1; size: .; J: TRBJ1-5; DNA: TGTGCCAGCAGTCGGGACAGTAGCAATCAGCCCCAGCATTTT; CDR3: CASSRDSSNQPQHF
V: TRBV6-2/TRBV6-3; D: .; size: .; J: TRBJ1-1; DNA: TGTGCCAGCAGCTTGACCCCAGGGAATCCCTCCATTGACCGCACTGAAGCTTTCTTT; CDR3: CASSLTPGNPSIDRTEAFF
V: TRBV7-9; D: TRBD2; size: .; J: TRBJ2-2; DNA: TGTGCCAGCAGCTTAGGACTAGCGGGAGCGGGCACCGGGGAGCTGTTTTTT; CDR3: CASSLGLAGAGTGELFF
V: TRBV18; D: .; size: .; J: TRBJ1-4; DNA: TGTGCCAGCTCCGGACAGTTTAATGAAAAACTGTTTTTT; CDR3: CASSGQFNEKLFF
V: TRBV5-4; D: .; size: .; J: TRBJ2-3; DNA: TGTGCCAGCAGCTTGGCCGGTAGCACAGATACGCAGTATTTT; CDR3: CASSLAGSTDTQYF
V: TRBV19; D: TRBD2; size: .; J: TRBJ2-4; DNA: TGTGCCAGTAGTAGGGGACTAGCGGGGGGCCTAGCCAAAAACATTCAGTACTTC; CDR3: CASSRGLAGGLAKNIQYF
V: TRBV3-1/TRBV3-2; D: .; size: .; J: TRBJ2-7; DNA: TGTGCCAGCAGCCAAGGGGGGGTCTCCTACGAGCAGTACTTC; CDR3: CASSQGGVSYEQYF